Below are 17 T cell receptor beta chains sequenced from a single sample in a study of blood T cell repertoires in COVID-19. The assay was immunoSEQ multiplex PCR, and TCRdb's table has in-frame clones only and misses some. The repertoire holds about 310,000 clones, with roughly 90% as singletons. The sequencing input was PBMCs or T cells enriched from blood (not recorded which). Receptors originate from a man aged 55 to 70 who had recovered from COVID-19.

Only a few counts were recorded for this clone. The V and J genes are TRBV6-1 and TRBJ1-1; D uncertain. V dropped 1 base and J dropped 3 bases, with 9 bases sitting between them. CDR3 length equals 14 residues. The V gene's germline CDR1 is MNHNS and CDR2 SASEGT. The CDR3 spells CASSEDRGYTEAFF. CDR3 sequence (DNA): TGTGCCAGCAGTGAAGACCGGGGATACACTGAAGCTTTCTTT.

The V and J genes are TRBV24-1 and TRBJ2-1, with 11 bases that match TRBD1. V dropped 11 bases and J dropped 6; count of bases not matched to a gene: 5. The CDR3 spans 13 residues. Germline-derived CDR1 and CDR2 are KGHDR and SFDVKD. CDR3 protein: CAIGQGAPNEQFF. The CDR3 DNA reads as TGTGCCATTGGACAGGGGGCGCCCAATGAGCAGTTCTTC.

This sequence joins TRBV19 and TRBJ2-7, with TRBD2 identical over 8 bases. V gave up 5 bases and J gave up 3 bases; unmatched junction bases: 9. From germline, CDR1 is LNHDA and CDR2 SQIVND (reference sequence). The CDR3 covers 15 residues. The CDR3 nucleotides read TGTGCCAGTAGTGTTAGCGGGATGGGGAGCTACGAGCAGTACTTC. Protein: CASSVSGMGSYEQYF.

The chain links TRBV5-6 to TRBJ2-5, with TRBD1 identical over 8 bases. Germline loops: CDR1 SGHDT, CDR2 YYEEEE. The CDR3 is made up of 14 amino acids. Losses at the gene ends were 2 bases for V and 2 bases for J; bases not matched to a gene: 2. The CDR3 DNA reads TGTGCCAGCAGCTTCAACAGGGGGCAAGAGACCCAGTACTTC. Translation: CASSFNRGQETQYF.

The chain couples TRBV7-9 to TRBJ1-2; 8 nucleotides align to TRBD1. This CDR3 spans 16 amino acids. The germline CDR1 and CDR2 sequences are SEHNR and FQNEAQ (reference sequence). V lost 2 bases, J lost 4 bases, and 9 bases stayed unmatched. The CDR3 DNA is TGTGCCAGCAGCTTAAACCGACAGGGGTTGGGCTATGGCTACACCTTC. Protein: CASSLNRQGLGYGYTF.

The CDR3 region is CASSANGGLTEAFF. CDR3 nucleotide sequence: TGTGCCAGCAGTGCTAACGGGGGGCTCACTGAAGCTTTCTTT. The chain links TRBV28 to TRBJ1-1, with D perhaps matching TRBD1 (6 bases). This CDR3 region has 14 residues. Trimming took off 5 bases at V and 4 bases at J, with 14 bases between the two ends. CDR1 is MDHEN and CDR2 is SYDVKM in the germline V gene.

The gene calls are TRBV28 and TRBJ2-7, with D perhaps TRBD1 (6 bases). V was clipped by 3 bases and J by 2 bases, with 11 bases between them. From germline, CDR1 is MDHEN and CDR2 SYDVKM. The CDR3 consists of 14 residues. This CDR3 reads CASSFRGIPYEQYF. The CDR3 region has the DNA TGTGCCAGCAGTTTTAGGGGGATTCCCTACGAGCAGTACTTC.

V and J are TRBV10-3 and TRBJ2-4; 7 nucleotides match TRBD2. The germline gives CDR1 ENHRY, CDR2 SYGVKD. The ends lost 0 bases at V and 1 base at J; junction bases unmatched: 6. The CDR3 is 17 amino acids. As DNA, the CDR3 is TGTGCCATCAGTGAGTCTCGGGGGGACGTCGCCAAAAACATTCAGTACTTC. Translated, it gives CAISESRGDVAKNIQYF.

J is TRBJ2-7 and V is TRBV9, with 10 bases lining up with TRBD1. The trim removed 4 bases at V and 2 bases at J, leaving 12 bases unmatched. This CDR3 spans 17 amino acids. Germline V CDR1 and CDR2: SGDLS, YYNGEE. CDR3 sequence reads: CASSIGTGVGRPYEQYF. As DNA, the CDR3 is TGTGCCAGCAGCATCGGGACAGGGGTCGGGAGACCCTACGAGCAGTACTTC. Full variable domain (rest looked up from reference TRBV9 and TRBJ2-7): DSGVTQTPKHLITATGQRVTLRCSPRSGDLSVYWYQQSLDQGLQFLIQYYNGEERAKGNILERFSAQQFPDLHSELNLSSLELGDSALYFCASSIGTGVGRPYEQYFGPGTRLTVT.

This clone was seen only once. This rearrangement joins TRBV10-3 to TRBJ1-4; 7 bases are shared with TRBD1. Germline CDR1 ENHRY, CDR2 SYGVKD. CDR3 size: 13 residues. V shed 10 bases and J 6 bases; nucleotides not matched to a gene: 8. The CDR3 DNA reads TGTGCCAGCACCAACAGGGGAGATGAAAAACTGTTTTTT. It translates to CASTNRGDEKLFF.

The chain employs TRBV28 and TRBJ1-4, with 11 positions matching TRBD1. The V gene's germline CDR1 is MDHEN and CDR2 SYDVKM. The V and J ends lost 6 bases and 7 bases, in that order; junction bases with no gene match: 7. The CDR3 runs 15 residues. The CDR3 is CASSPGGTGGEKLFF. In nucleotides, the CDR3 is TGTGCCAGCAGCCCAGGGGGGACAGGGGGTGAAAAACTGTTTTTT.

In DNA form, the CDR3 reads TGCGCCAGCAGCCAAGGACAGCCGATCTATGGCTACACCTTC. This sequence encodes CASSQGQPIYGYTF. The gene calls are TRBV4-1 and TRBJ1-2; TRBD1 is a possible D gene (5 bases). The V end lost 1 base, the J end lost 4 bases, and 10 bases lay between the germline ends. This CDR3 is built from 14 residues. CDR1 and CDR2 (germline): MGHRA, YSYEKL.

The V call is TRBV28, the J call TRBJ2-3; D gene uncertain. The V end was cut by 2 bases, the J end by 6 bases, with 6 bases between. The germline gives CDR1 MDHEN, CDR2 SYDVKM. This CDR3 region has 12 residues. CDR3 nucleotides: TGTGCCAGCAGTTTAGACTTGGATACGCAGTATTTT. Its protein product is CASSLDLDTQYF.

The chain couples TRBV4-3 to TRBJ1-6; D remains ambiguous. The ends were cut back, 0 bases at V and 7 bases at J, with 10 bases in the middle. The CDR3 runs to 15 residues. Germline V gives CDR1 LGHNA, CDR2 YSLEER. Written as DNA, the CDR3 is TGCGCCAGCAGCCAAGATCAGATCCCCAATTCACCCCTCCACTTT. It translates to CASSQDQIPNSPLHF.

This chain connects TRBV24-1 to TRBJ2-3, with D maybe TRBD2 (5 bases). Per the germline V gene, CDR1 is KGHDR and CDR2 is SFDVKD. V lost 5 bases to trimming and J lost 6 bases, with 17 bases between them. The CDR3 is 15 residues long. CDR3 nucleotides: TGTGCCACCAGTGGGCTGGGTCCGTCGGGGGATACGCAGTATTTT. Amino acids: CATSGLGPSGDTQYF.

The chain employs TRBV5-1 and TRBJ2-5; D might be TRBD1 (5 bases). There are 13 residues in the CDR3. Germline V gene data show CDR1 as SGHRS and CDR2 as YFSETQ. Trimming took 7 bases from V and 1 from J, leaving 11 bases between them. CDR3 nucleotides: TGCGCCAGCGCCAATCAGGGCCAAGAGACCCAGTACTTC. This encodes CASANQGQETQYF.

This rearrangement joins TRBV27 to TRBJ1-1; the D is unclear. Germline assignment: CDR1 MNHEY and CDR2 SMNVEV (reference sequence). The CDR3 length is 14 residues. The ends were cut back, 4 bases at V and 2 bases at J, with 11 bases in the middle. The CDR3 DNA reads TGTGCCAGCAGTTCCGGGAGAATTAACACTGAAGCTTTCTTT. Translation: CASSSGRINTEAFF.